The clone carrying this TCR beta chain was counted at least ten times. Unique molecular identifiers featured in how the TCRbeta library was prepared. TCRdb reanalysed the PCR reads using MiXCR and keeps one entry per CDR3 protein. The repertoire holds a few hundred thousand distinct CDR3 sequences, about a fifth seen once, with around 4% in the top ten. This CDR3 spans 16 amino acids. V was cut by 6 bases and J by 4 bases, with 21 bases left in between. This record belongs to a study of T-cell reconstitution after alpha-beta-depleted transplantation in children. The clonotype was recovered from a human donor who donated a stem cell graft to a child with acute myeloid leukemia. The chain is built from TRBV12-3 or TRBV12-4 and TRBJ1-1; D not resolved. The sequences come from PBMCs from the stem cell graft donor, collected from the stem cell graft. The CDR3 region is CASRPDGKGWSTEAFF. The CDR3 DNA is TGTGCCAGCAGACCAGATGGCAAGGGATGGAGCACTGAAGCTTTCTTT.